These 31 T cell receptor beta chains share one sample of origin, sequenced in a study of OX40 agonist ivuxolimab in advanced cancers. The library was generated by the immunoSEQ multiplex PCR assay. The source is immuneACCESS, and TCRdb retained only in-frame sequences with V and J called. Part of the clones is not carried over; for the studies checked, unresolved V genes explain less than half of this, and the remainder is unexplained. For this sample there are approximately 89,000 clones; roughly 91% appear just once. Jointly, the top ten make up just over 0.3% of the sample. The input for sequencing was CD4+ or CD8+ T cells sorted from blood, taken in a trial of the OX40 agonist ivuxolimab. These receptor sequences come from an adult with an advanced solid tumor such as melanoma, head and neck, liver or kidney cancer.

The V and J genes are TRBV5-5 and TRBJ2-2; D ambiguous. The germline V and J ends were trimmed by 0 bases and 6 bases, with 9 bases remaining between them. This CDR3 is built from 14 residues. Germline lookup yields CDR1 SGHKS and CDR2 YYEKEE (reference sequence). CDR3 nucleotide sequence: TGTGCCAGCAGCTTGGGACCCGGGTCCGGGGAGCTGTTTTTT. It codes for CASSLGPGSGELFF.

The chain combines TRBV27 with TRBJ1-5; tentatively, D is TRBD1 (5 bases). Trimming took 0 bases from V and 7 from J, leaving 22 bases between them. The CDR3 is made up of 18 amino acids. Per the germline V gene, CDR1 is MNHEY and CDR2 is SMNVEV (reference sequence). Here the CDR3 DNA reads TGTGCCAGCAGTTTATCAAGTCGGGGCTCCTCGTTTTGGCAGCCCCAGCATTTT. Its translation: CASSLSSRGSSFWQPQHF.

The chain joins TRBV27 to TRBJ1-6; a possible D gene is TRBD1 (5 bases). Between the trimmed V and J ends, which lost 8 bases and 5 bases, there was a span of 13 bases. This CDR3 comprises 14 residues. CDR1 is MNHEY, CDR2 SMNVEV, per germline (reference sequence). For the CDR3, the DNA is TGTGCCAGCCGTCTGGGGGTGCATAATTCACCCCTCCACTTT. This encodes CASRLGVHNSPLHF.

V and J are TRBV5-4 and TRBJ2-5; TRBD2 aligns across 8 bases. The ends lost 3 bases at V and 5 bases at J; junction bases unmatched: 9. The CDR3 is 15 residues long. CDR1 SGHNT and CDR2 YYREEE come from the germline V gene (reference sequence). In nucleotides, the CDR3 is TGTGCCAGCAGCTCGTCGGGGGGGCCAAGGGAGACCCAGTACTTC. This gives the protein CASSSSGGPRETQYF.

The chain has TRBV6-5 and TRBJ2-7; 14 bases are a match to TRBD2. V lost 5 bases to trimming and J lost 6 bases; unmatched junction nucleotides: 3. There are 14 residues in the CDR3. Germline V lookup: CDR1 MNHEY, CDR2 SVGAGI. The CDR3 sequence: CASSKGLAGVEQYF. In DNA form, the CDR3 reads TGTGCCAGCAGTAAGGGACTAGCGGGGGTCGAGCAGTACTTC.

The chain joins TRBV2 to TRBJ1-2; 7 bases agree with TRBD1. Germline V CDR1 and CDR2: SNHLY, FYNNEI. Losses at the gene ends were 6 bases for V and 1 base for J; bases not matched to a gene: 11. There are 16 residues in the CDR3. The CDR3 loop reads CASRELPRGSNYGYTF. The CDR3 region has the DNA TGTGCCAGCAGGGAGCTCCCCAGGGGGAGTAACTATGGCTACACCTTC.

In nucleotides, the CDR3 is TGTGCCAGCAGCCCCCTTAGCAGAGGGGCGGGAGAGACCCAGTACTTC. This translates into CASSPLSRGAGETQYF. The chain recombines TRBV7-8 with TRBJ2-5; D could derive from TRBD1 or TRBD2 (5 bases each). V was pared by 5 bases and J by 4 bases, with 20 bases between. Per the germline V gene, CDR1 is SGHVS and CDR2 is FQNEAQ. The CDR3 length is 16 residues.

The rearrangement uses TRBV7-6 and TRBJ1-2, with 8 bases identical to TRBD1. Trimming removed 3 bases from V and 1 base from J; junction bases left unmatched: 4. The germline CDR1 and CDR2 sequences are SGHVS and FNYEAQ. The CDR3 runs 15 residues. The CDR3 loop reads CASSFQTGVNYGYTF. The CDR3 nucleotides are TGTGCCAGCAGCTTCCAGACAGGGGTTAACTATGGCTACACCTTC.

This chain uses TRBV7-9 with TRBJ1-2, with TRBD1 matching 7 bases. This CDR3 region has 17 residues. J lost 0 bases, V lost 3 bases, and 10 bases had no gene match. Germline V CDR1 and CDR2: SEHNR, FQNEAQ (reference sequence). The DNA of the CDR3 is TGTGCCAGCAGCTTTGGAACAGGGGCCCTCGCTAACTATGGCTACACCTTC. It specifies CASSFGTGALANYGYTF.

The chain has TRBV4-2 and TRBJ1-4, with no clear D. This CDR3 is 11 amino acids long. Germline V lookup: CDR1 LGHNA, CDR2 YNFKEQ. Between the trimmed V and J ends, which lost 3 bases and 15 bases, there was a span of 11 bases. The CDR3 DNA reads as TGTGCCAGCAGCCATTCGAGTAGTTTGTTTTTT. Its translation is CASSHSSSLFF.

The genes are TRBV7-9 and TRBJ1-1; D is unresolved. The CDR3 has 14 amino acids. The V gene lost 0 bases and the J gene lost 12 bases, with 17 bases spanning the gap. Germline CDR1 and CDR2: SEHNR and FQNEAQ (reference sequence). CDR3 in amino acids: CASSLAPIGLGTFF. DNA of the CDR3: TGTGCCAGCAGCTTAGCCCCCATAGGGTTGGGAACTTTCTTT.

Details on this clone: Different DNA sequences within this sample yield the same CDR3. The chain uses TRBV7-6 and TRBJ1-5, with D possibly matching TRBD1 (5 bases). Trimming stripped 3 bases from V and 2 bases from J, with 8 bases between. CDR1 is SGHVS, CDR2 FNYEAQ, per germline. This CDR3 spans 14 amino acids. The CDR3 nucleotides read TGTGCCAGCAGCTTGGGGGGTGGCAATCAGCCCCAGCATTTT. Translated: CASSLGGGNQPQHF.

The gene calls are TRBV30 and TRBJ1-1, with D unclear. The V end was cut by 4 bases, the J end by 0 bases, with 9 bases between. The CDR3 has 13 amino acids. Looked up from germline, CDR1 is GTSNPN and CDR2 is SVGIG (reference sequence). CDR3: CAWTGDMNTEAFF. CDR3 sequence (DNA): TGTGCCTGGACAGGCGATATGAACACTGAAGCTTTCTTT.

The rearrangement uses TRBV6-1 and TRBJ1-3, with 9 bases matching TRBD1. CDR1 is MNHNS, CDR2 SASEGT, per germline. J was trimmed by 3 bases and V by 7 bases; bases with no gene match: 7. This CDR3 is built from 15 residues. The CDR3 region has the DNA TGTGCCAGCACATACAGGGGGCTAGGTGGAAACACCATATATTTT. This sequence encodes CASTYRGLGGNTIYF.

The gene calls are TRBV5-4 and TRBJ1-4; D remains ambiguous. Trimming removed 0 bases from V and 0 bases from J, with 3 bases in between. CDR1 is SGHNT and CDR2 is YYREEE in the germline V gene (reference sequence). CDR3 length: 14 residues. This chain's CDR3 is CASSLDATNEKLFF. The CDR3 DNA follows: TGTGCCAGCAGCTTGGATGCAACTAATGAAAAACTGTTTTTT.

The chain is built from TRBV5-6 and TRBJ1-2; tentatively, D is TRBD1 (6 bases). This CDR3 contains 17 residues. Germline-derived CDR1 and CDR2 are SGHDT and YYEEEE. The germline V and J ends were trimmed by 0 bases and 0 bases, with 15 bases remaining between them. The CDR3 loop is CASSLEYRKGANYGYTF. The CDR3 DNA is TGTGCCAGCAGCTTGGAATATCGGAAGGGGGCTAACTATGGCTACACCTTC. The whole variable domain, filled in from reference TRBV5-6 and TRBJ1-2, reads DAGVTQSPTHLIKTRGQQVTLRCSPKSGHDTVSWYQQALGQGPQFIFQYYEEEERQRGNFPDRFSGHQFPNYSSELNVNALLLGDSALYLCASSLEYRKGANYGYTFGSGTRLTVV.

V gene TRBV11-3 combines with J gene TRBJ2-2; the D gene is possibly TRBD2 (6 bases). V lost 1 base and J lost 3, with 9 bases in between. This CDR3 is 15 amino acids long. Germline CDR1 is SGHNT and CDR2 is YENEEA. The CDR3 DNA is TGTGCCAGCAGCTTAGCTGGAGGGTACACCGGGGAGCTGTTTTTT. Translated: CASSLAGGYTGELFF.

The CDR3 DNA reads TGTGCCAGCAGCTTAATGACAGGGGCTGAAAAACTGTTTTTT. Translation gives CASSLMTGAEKLFF. The V and J genes are TRBV7-6 and TRBJ1-4, with 8 bases identical to TRBD1. V was pared by 2 bases and J by 7 bases, with 3 bases of the junction left unmatched. CDR1 SGHVS and CDR2 FNYEAQ come from the germline V gene. The CDR3 loop spans 14 amino acids. The whole variable domain, remainder taken from reference TRBV7-6 and TRBJ1-4, is GAGVSQSPRYKVTKRGQDVALRCDPISGHVSLYWYRQALGQGPEFLTYFNYEAQQDKSGLPNDRFSAERPEGSISTLTIQRTEQRDSAMYRCASSLMTGAEKLFFGSGTQLSVL.

The chain carries TRBV27 and TRBJ2-3; 7 bases are a match to TRBD1. From germline, CDR1 is MNHEY and CDR2 SMNVEV (reference sequence). V trimming: 6 bases; J trimming: 2 bases; junction bases outside the gene matches: 17. The CDR3 is 18 amino acids. The CDR3 sequence is CASSLQVRTGQNTDTQYF. Written as DNA, the CDR3 is TGTGCCAGCAGCCTCCAAGTGAGGACAGGCCAGAACACAGATACGCAGTATTTT.

This clone turned up a few times. The chain joins TRBV2 to TRBJ1-1; the D gene is possibly TRBD1 (5 bases). The germline CDR1 and CDR2 sequences are SNHLY and FYNNEI. V was clipped by 3 bases and J by 4 bases, with 12 bases between them. The CDR3 spans 14 residues. This CDR3 is CASSDLPRGTEAFF. CDR3 bases: TGTGCCAGCAGTGACTTACCGAGGGGCACTGAAGCTTTCTTT.

This clone appeared once. This sequence joins TRBV6-1 and TRBJ2-7, with a weak D call TRBD2 (5 bases). The CDR3 runs to 14 residues. V dropped 8 bases and J dropped 5 bases, with 19 bases sitting between them. Germline V CDR1 and CDR2: MNHNS, SASEGT. The CDR3 loop reads CASGVPSGVHEQYF. DNA of the CDR3: TGTGCCAGCGGCGTCCCTTCCGGGGTCCACGAGCAGTACTTC.

The V and J genes are TRBV2 and TRBJ2-7; 8 bases are a match to TRBD1. The V gene end was trimmed by 8 bases and the J gene end by 1 base; junction bases not matched to a gene: 1. CDR3 size: 12 residues. The germline gives CDR1 SNHLY, CDR2 FYNNEI. The CDR3 sequence is CASRQGSYEQYF. CDR3 DNA: TGTGCCAGCCGACAGGGGTCCTACGAGCAGTACTTC.

The chain is built from TRBV7-9 and TRBJ2-1; D call uncertain. V was shortened by 5 bases and J by 10 bases, with 15 bases between the two germline ends. Germline V gene lookup returns CDR1 SEHNR and CDR2 FQNEAQ (reference sequence). The CDR3 totals 13 residues. The CDR3 bases are TGTGCCAGCAGCCCCCAGCTCGGGTCCGAGCAGTTCTTC. This gives the protein CASSPQLGSEQFF.

The chain employs TRBV9 and TRBJ1-1; 12 bases are a match to TRBD1. Trimming removed 0 bases from V and 0 bases from J; junction bases left unmatched: 9. The CDR3 spans 19 residues. Germline loops: CDR1 SGDLS, CDR2 YYNGEE. CDR3 in amino acids: CASSVGGTGGARMNTEAFF. The CDR3 DNA is TGTGCCAGCAGCGTAGGAGGGACAGGGGGCGCAAGGATGAACACTGAAGCTTTCTTT.

CDR3 sequence (DNA): TGCGCCAGCAGCTCTAACTACGAGCAGTACTTC. This gives the protein CASSSNYEQYF. This chain connects TRBV5-1 to TRBJ2-7; D not certain. From germline, CDR1 is SGHRS and CDR2 YFSETQ. This CDR3 has 11 residues. V was pared by 3 bases and J by 3 bases, with 4 bases between. Variable domain in full (rest from reference TRBV5-1 and TRBJ2-7): KAGVTQTPRYLIKTRGQQVTLSCSPISGHRSVSWYQQTPGQGLQFLFEYFSETQRNKGNFPGRFSGRQFSNSRSEMNVSTLELGDSALYLCASSSNYEQYFGPGTRLTVT.

The rearrangement joins TRBV4-3 to TRBJ2-3; 9 nucleotides align to TRBD2. V shed 0 bases, J shed 1 base, and the junction held 8 bases outside the gene matches. The CDR3 is made up of 18 amino acids. CDR1 is LGHNA and CDR2 is YSLEER in the germline V gene. The CDR3 is CASSQEGGGGGRTDTQYF. CDR3 bases: TGCGCCAGCAGCCAAGAAGGAGGCGGGGGGGGTCGCACAGATACGCAGTATTTT.

The chain links TRBV29-1 to TRBJ2-1, with 12 bases aligning to TRBD1. The CDR3 length is 12 residues. Germline CDR1 reads SQVTM; CDR2 reads ANQGSEA. Trimming took 2 bases from V and 15 from J; bases not matched to a gene: 5. In DNA, the CDR3 is TGCAGCGTTGAAACCGGGACAGGGGGCTTGTTCTTC. Translating gives CSVETGTGGLFF.

The gene calls are TRBV4-1 and TRBJ1-5, with 8 nucleotides matching TRBD1. V gave up 4 bases and J gave up 5 bases; unmatched junction bases: 7. Looked up from germline, CDR1 is MGHRA and CDR2 is YSYEKL. CDR3 length: 15 residues. In DNA form, the CDR3 reads TGCGCCAGCAGCCGAGAGACAGGGGAGGATCAGCCCCAGCATTTT. Translated, it gives CASSRETGEDQPQHF.

The V and J genes are TRBV14 and TRBJ1-1, with D possibly TRBD1 on 5 matching bases. The germline V and J ends were trimmed by 4 bases and 1 base, with 10 bases remaining between them. The germline gives CDR1 SGHDN, CDR2 FVKESK. This CDR3 is 14 amino acids long. Written as DNA, the CDR3 is TGTGCCAGCAGCCTAAGGGGAGCGAACACTGAAGCTTTCTTT. This codes for CASSLRGANTEAFF.

This clone was picked up one time. The chain combines TRBV5-6 with TRBJ2-1, with 10 bases that match TRBD2. The CDR3 runs to 17 residues. V lost 4 bases and J lost 2; bases outside the gene matches: 9. Germline lookup yields CDR1 SGHDT and CDR2 YYEEEE. CDR3 loop: CASSAPGLAPAYNEQFF. CDR3 DNA sequence: TGTGCCAGCAGCGCGCCGGGACTAGCGCCCGCCTACAATGAGCAGTTCTTC.

The CDR3 nucleotides read TGTGCCAGCAGCGCAACGGGACTAGCTTGGGGTGAGCAGTTCTTC. Protein product: CASSATGLAWGEQFF. The rearrangement joins TRBV5-4 to TRBJ2-1, with 9 bases aligning to TRBD2. CDR1 and CDR2 from the germline V gene are SGHNT and YYREEE (reference sequence). The CDR3 length is 15 residues. V lost 4 bases to trimming and J lost 9 bases; unmatched junction nucleotides: 11.